The 2 T cell receptor beta chains below were found in one sample sequenced in a study of T cells in tumors after PD-1 blockade. Measured with immunoSEQ multiplex PCR; TCRdb has only the in-frame clones, and not every one. The sample has nearly 25,000 clones; 70% to 85% are singletons. Sample: PBMCs, taken after anti-PD-1 treatment. These receptors all stem from a human donor with basal cell carcinoma.

This clone appeared a single time. The chain combines TRBV5-4 with TRBJ2-1, with D possibly TRBD1 on 6 matching bases. CDR3 length: 13 amino acids. Looked up from germline, CDR1 is SGHNT and CDR2 is YYREEE (reference sequence). Trimming removed 3 bases from V and 6 bases from J, with 10 bases in between. CDR3 sequence (DNA): TGTGCCAGCAGCTCCGGACAGAGCAATGAGCAGTTCTTC. Protein: CASSSGQSNEQFF.

Points on this clone: Other nucleotide sequences in the sample specify the same CDR3. The V call is TRBV3-1 (or the pseudogene TRBV3-2), the J call TRBJ1-5; TRBD1 aligns across 8 bases. V was pared by 1 base and J by 7 bases, with 3 bases of the junction left unmatched. The CDR3 is 14 amino acids. The germline V gene encodes CDR1 LGHDT and CDR2 YNNKEL (reference sequence). CDR3 loop: CASSQGQGTQPQHF. The CDR3 coding sequence is TGTGCCAGCAGCCAAGGACAGGGGACGCAGCCCCAGCATTTT.